Listed below are T cell receptor beta chains from one sample, sequenced in a study of T cell responses to AZD1222 COVID-19 vaccine. TCRdb's table, derived via immunoSEQ multiplex PCR, lists solely in-frame clones and lacks some. The table lists 160,000 or so clones, 87% of them singletons. The starting material was peripheral blood, obtained 28 days after the second AZD1222 dose. The receptors were gathered from an adult who received the AZD1222 COVID-19 vaccine. Both conserved end residues are part of each CDR3. D genes are given only for firm matches. Rows may omit the clone size; those that give it use once, few, many or a size class.

CDR3: CASSVAPGSRNEQFF
DNA: TGTGCCAGCAGCGTAGCCCCGGGAAGCCGCAATGAGCAGTTCTTC
size: -
D: -
J: TRBJ2-1
V: TRBV9

CDR3: CASSQVGGTEAFF
DNA: TGTGCCAGTAGTCAAGTAGGAGGCACTGAAGCTTTCTTT
size: -
D: -
J: TRBJ1-1
V: TRBV19

CDR3: CSVQAGGPTGELFF
DNA: TGCAGCGTTCAAGCGGGAGGGCCAACCGGGGAGCTGTTTTTT
size: -
D: TRBD2
J: TRBJ2-2
V: TRBV29-1

CDR3: CASSLIRGETWGYTF
DNA: TGTGCCAGCAGCTTAATTAGGGGGGAGACGTGGGGCTACACCTTC
size: -
D: -
J: TRBJ1-2
V: TRBV7-8

CDR3: CASSPLVGYEQYF
DNA: TGTGCCAGTAGCCCCCTGGTCGGGTACGAGCAGTACTTC
size: -
D: -
J: TRBJ2-7
V: TRBV19

CDR3: CASSQDFPDTQYF
DNA: TGCGCCAGCAGCCAAGATTTCCCAGATACGCAGTATTTT
size: -
D: -
J: TRBJ2-3
V: TRBV4-3

CDR3: CASSQDRNYGYTF
DNA: TGCGCCAGCAGCCAAGACAGAAACTATGGCTACACCTTC
size: -
D: -
J: TRBJ1-2
V: TRBV4-3

CDR3: CASNPLRGIEAFF
DNA: TGTGCCAGTAATCCTCTAAGGGGGATTGAAGCTTTCTTT
size: few
D: -
J: TRBJ1-1
V: TRBV19

CDR3: CASSLASGRGEQFF
DNA: TGTGCCAGCAGCCTGGCTAGCGGGAGGGGTGAGCAGTTCTTC
size: -
D: TRBD2
J: TRBJ2-1
V: TRBV7-2

CDR3: CASSLGTGRETQYF
DNA: TGTGCCAGCAGCTTAGGGACAGGGCGAGAGACCCAGTACTTC
size: once
D: TRBD1
J: TRBJ2-5
V: TRBV7-9

CDR3: CAISESRTGVTNEKLFF
DNA: TGTGCCATCAGTGAGTCGAGGACAGGGGTAACTAATGAAAAACTGTTTTTT
size: -
D: TRBD1
J: TRBJ1-4
V: TRBV10-3

CDR3: CASTRESMNTEAFF
DNA: TGTGCCAGCACACGGGAGAGCATGAACACTGAAGCTTTCTTT
size: -
D: -
J: TRBJ1-1
V: TRBV6-6

CDR3: CASKGTGIIREQFF
DNA: TGTGCCAGCAAGGGGACAGGGATAATACGTGAGCAGTTCTTC
size: -
D: TRBD1
J: TRBJ2-1
V: TRBV28

CDR3: CASSSKRETYNEQFF
DNA: TGTGCCAGCAGCTCAAAGCGGGAGACGTACAATGAGCAGTTCTTC
size: -
D: TRBD2
J: TRBJ2-1
V: TRBV11-1

CDR3: CASSSYRDYEQYF
DNA: TGTGCCAGCAGTTCCTACAGGGACTACGAGCAGTACTTC
size: -
D: -
J: TRBJ2-7
V: TRBV6-5

CDR3: CASSRDREETQYF
DNA: TGTGCCAGCTCCCGGGACAGAGAAGAGACCCAGTACTTC
size: -
D: TRBD1
J: TRBJ2-5
V: TRBV18

CDR3: CASSETPVRVTGELFF
DNA: TGTGCCAGCAGTGAAACCCCTGTTCGGGTGACCGGGGAGCTGTTTTTT
size: -
D: -
J: TRBJ2-2
V: TRBV6-1

CDR3: CASSLATGPGYNEQFF
DNA: TGTGCCAGCAGCTTAGCGACAGGGCCGGGTTACAATGAGCAGTTCTTC
size: -
D: TRBD1
J: TRBJ2-1
V: TRBV11-3

CDR3: CASSIGQGSGGELFF
DNA: TGTGCCAGTAGTATCGGACAGGGTTCAGGCGGGGAGCTGTTTTTT
size: -
D: TRBD1
J: TRBJ2-2
V: TRBV19

CDR3: CATVPPGGNYGYTF
DNA: TGCGCCACCGTACCGCCGGGGGGTAACTATGGCTACACCTTC
size: -
D: -
J: TRBJ1-2
V: TRBV5-1

CDR3: CARSPGGLQGNTDTQYF
DNA: TGTGCCAGAAGCCCAGGGGGACTACAGGGGAACACAGATACGCAGTATTTT
size: -
D: -
J: TRBJ2-3
V: TRBV5-3

CDR3: CATSRLSTGELFF
DNA: TGTGCCACCTCCCGACTGTCCACCGGGGAGCTGTTTTTT
size: -
D: -
J: TRBJ2-2
V: TRBV24-1

CDR3: CASSRAGGVVNEQFF
DNA: TGTGCCAGCAGCCGGGCGGGAGGTGTTGTCAATGAGCAGTTCTTC
size: -
D: TRBD2
J: TRBJ2-1
V: TRBV7-2

CDR3: CASSESFASGTQASTDTQYF
DNA: TGCGCCAGCAGTGAGTCGTTTGCTAGCGGGACCCAGGCCTCCACAGATACGCAGTATTTT
size: -
D: TRBD2
J: TRBJ2-3
V: TRBV10-2

CDR3: CASSLSVTYEQYF
DNA: TGTGCCAGCAGCCTTAGCGTAACCTACGAGCAGTACTTC
size: -
D: -
J: TRBJ2-7
V: TRBV7-8

CDR3: CASSPEGSYGYTF
DNA: TGTGCCAGCTCACCAGAAGGTTCCTATGGCTACACCTTC
size: -
D: -
J: TRBJ1-2
V: TRBV18

CDR3: CSASGTQEAFF
DNA: TGCAGTGCTAGCGGGACACAAGAAGCTTTCTTT
size: -
D: -
J: TRBJ1-1
V: TRBV20-1

CDR3: CASSLGQNNEKLFF
DNA: TGCGCCAGCAGCTTGGGACAGAATAATGAAAAACTGTTTTTT
size: -
D: -
J: TRBJ1-4
V: TRBV5-1

CDR3: CASRARQGLNTEAFF
DNA: TGTGCCAGCAGAGCACGACAGGGCCTCAACACTGAAGCTTTCTTT
size: -
D: TRBD1
J: TRBJ1-1
V: TRBV6-5

CDR3: CASSQATEQYF
DNA: TGTGCCAGCAGCCAGGCAACGGAGCAATACTTC
size: few
D: -
J: TRBJ2-7
V: TRBV6-5

CDR3: CASREGSGYEQFF
DNA: TGTGCCAGCAGGGAGGGCTCTGGGTATGAGCAGTTCTTC
size: -
D: -
J: TRBJ2-1
V: TRBV27

CDR3: CASSRKRGYNEQFF
DNA: TGTGCCAGCAGCCGGAAGCGGGGCTACAATGAGCAGTTCTTC
size: -
D: TRBD2
J: TRBJ2-1
V: TRBV11-2

CDR3: CASSQLDRAGTDTQYF
DNA: TGTGCCAGCAGCCAATTGGACAGGGCTGGCACAGATACGCAGTATTTT
size: -
D: TRBD1
J: TRBJ2-3
V: TRBV14

CDR3: CASSLDGNYGYTF
DNA: TGCGCCAGCAGCCTTGACGGTAACTATGGCTACACCTTC
size: -
D: -
J: TRBJ1-2
V: TRBV5-1

CDR3: CASSLGGLAGALATQYF
DNA: TGTGCCAGCAGCTTAGGGGGACTAGCGGGAGCCCTAGCGACGCAGTATTTT
size: -
D: TRBD2
J: TRBJ2-3
V: TRBV7-3

CDR3: CASSLRTGGYTF
DNA: TGTGCCAGTAGTCTAAGGACGGGAGGCTACACCTTC
size: -
D: -
J: TRBJ1-2
V: TRBV19

CDR3: CASRTQQGVKNIQYF
DNA: TGTGCCAGCAGGACACAACAGGGTGTGAAAAACATTCAGTACTTC
size: -
D: -
J: TRBJ2-4
V: TRBV28

CDR3: CASSRRYRSGNTIYF
DNA: TGTGCCAGCAGCCGCAGGTATCGCTCTGGAAACACCATATATTTT
size: -
D: -
J: TRBJ1-3
V: TRBV11-3

CDR3: CASSLDSAAYGYTF
DNA: TGTGCCAGCAGCTTAGATTCGGCGGCCTATGGCTACACCTTC
size: -
D: -
J: TRBJ1-2
V: TRBV7-9

CDR3: CASSSRTSGGTDTQYF
DNA: TGTGCCAGCAGCTCACGGACTAGCGGAGGCACAGATACGCAGTATTTT
size: -
D: TRBD2
J: TRBJ2-3
V: TRBV7-2

CDR3: CAWRLGRGGSDTQYF
DNA: TGTGCCTGGAGATTGGGGCGCGGCGGGTCAGATACGCAGTATTTT
size: -
D: -
J: TRBJ2-3
V: TRBV30

CDR3: CASSPGQGARIGETQYF
DNA: TGTGCCAGCAGCCCCGGACAGGGGGCTAGAATAGGAGAGACCCAGTACTTC
size: -
D: TRBD1
J: TRBJ2-5
V: TRBV5-8

CDR3: CASSISDLSEQYF
DNA: TGTGCCAGTAGTATATCTGACCTCTCCGAGCAGTACTTC
size: few
D: -
J: TRBJ2-7
V: TRBV19

CDR3: CATSRDRGTGELFF
DNA: TGTGCCACCAGCAGAGACAGGGGCACCGGGGAGCTGTTTTTT
size: -
D: -
J: TRBJ2-2
V: TRBV15

CDR3: CASSLLGENTQYF
DNA: TGTGCCAGCAGCTTGCTCGGAGAGAATACGCAGTATTTT
size: -
D: -
J: TRBJ2-3
V: TRBV7-3

CDR3: CASSAAGRPPYEQYF
DNA: TGCGCCAGCAGCGCAGCGGGACGACCCCCCTACGAGCAGTACTTC
size: -
D: TRBD2
J: TRBJ2-7
V: TRBV5-1

CDR3: CASSLLRVEETQYF
DNA: TGTGCCAGCTCACTCCTCAGGGTTGAAGAGACCCAGTACTTC
size: -
D: -
J: TRBJ2-5
V: TRBV18

CDR3: CASSWGVEQYF
DNA: TGTGCCAGCAGTTGGGGTGTCGAGCAGTACTTC
size: once
D: -
J: TRBJ2-7
V: TRBV12-3/TRBV12-4